One and the same sample provided the 30 T cell receptor beta chains below, sequenced in a study of T cells in Graves' hyperthyroidism and ophthalmopathy. From RNA transcripts, TCR beta CDR3 regions were amplified. Researchers ran a first-round RT-PCR on the TCR CDR3 using the HTBI primer set. TCRdb re-derived calls from the multiplex PCR reads in MiXCR, one entry per CDR3 protein. The sample has under 650,000 distinct CDR3 sequences; about 16% are singletons. Sample: blood. These receptors came from a woman younger than 45 with Graves' hyperthyroidism.

This clonotype is deemed medium-sized. This chain uses TRBV7-8 with TRBJ2-5, with D perhaps matching TRBD2 (6 bases). Germline assignment: CDR1 SGHVS and CDR2 FQNEAQ. V was pared by 0 bases and J by 6 bases, with 20 bases between. The length of the CDR3 is 17 residues. In DNA form, the CDR3 reads TGTGCCAGCAGCTTAGCGCGGGACGGGACGAACGTAAAGACCCAGTACTTC. This gives the protein CASSLARDGTNVKTQYF. Based on the CDR3 plus reference TRBV7-8 and TRBJ2-5, the full variable domain is GAGVSQSPRYKVAKRGQDVALRCDPISGHVSLFWYQQALGQGPEFLTYFQNEAQLDKSGLPSDRFFAERPEGSVSTLKIQRTQQEDSAVYLCASSLARDGTNVKTQYFGPGTRLLVL.

V gene TRBV7-9 combines with J gene TRBJ1-1, with D unclear. V shed 4 bases and J shed 5 bases, with 11 bases lying between them. CDR3 length: 13 residues. The germline V gene encodes CDR1 SEHNR and CDR2 FQNEAQ (reference sequence). The CDR3 nucleotides are TGTGCCAGCAGCTCCACCGGGGAAACTGAAGCTTTCTTT. Translation: CASSSTGETEAFF.

The chain has TRBV28 and TRBJ2-1; 9 bases map to TRBD2. The germline gives CDR1 MDHEN, CDR2 SYDVKM. V shed 5 bases, J shed 5 bases, and the junction held 10 bases outside the gene matches. The CDR3 loop spans 16 amino acids. CDR3 residues: CASSRQAGGGNNEQFF. In DNA form, the CDR3 reads TGTGCCAGCAGTCGCCAAGCGGGAGGCGGGAACAATGAGCAGTTCTTC.

For the CDR3, the DNA is TGTGCCAGCAGCCCCACCGGGACAGGGCTCCACGAGCAGTACTTC. This codes for CASSPTGTGLHEQYF. J is TRBJ2-7 and V is TRBV13, with TRBD1 matching over 9 bases. V trimming: 5 bases; J trimming: 5 bases; junction bases outside the gene matches: 10. CDR3 length: 15 residues. From germline, CDR1 is PRHDT and CDR2 FYEKMQ (reference sequence).

This clonotype was observed a few times. The chain recombines TRBV18 with TRBJ1-1; D is perhaps TRBD1 (5 bases). CDR1 is KGHSH, CDR2 LQKENI, per germline. This CDR3 comprises 15 residues. V was cut by 3 bases and J by 4 bases, with 15 bases left in between. CDR3 bases: TGTGCCAGCTCACCGTCGACAGACTACCTCACTGAAGCTTTCTTT. Translation gives CASSPSTDYLTEAFF.

This clonotype was observed a handful of times. The chain's CDR3 is CASSLGGLAGSQFF. CDR3 nucleotides: TGTGCCAGCAGCTTGGGGGGCCTAGCGGGATCCCAGTTCTTC. The gene calls are TRBV5-6 and TRBJ2-1, with TRBD2 identical over 9 bases. This CDR3 is 14 amino acids long. J lost 13 bases, V lost 0 bases, and 8 bases had no gene match. Looked up from germline, CDR1 is SGHDT and CDR2 is YYEEEE.

CDR3: CASSCSISGANQETQYF. CDR3 DNA: TGTGCCAGCAGTTGCTCGATTAGCGGAGCGAATCAAGAGACCCAGTACTTC. V is TRBV6-6 and J is TRBJ2-5; D is perhaps TRBD2 (6 bases). The germline CDR1 and CDR2 sequences are MNHNY and SVGAGI (reference sequence). The ends were cut back, 4 bases at V and 2 bases at J, with 20 bases in the middle. This CDR3 region has 17 residues.

This clonotype was detected only a few times. The J gene is TRBJ1-5, the V gene TRBV6-1; TRBD1 matches 8 bases. Germline CDR1 reads MNHNS; CDR2 reads SASEGT. Trimming took 6 bases from V and 3 from J; bases not matched to a gene: 4. The CDR3 extends over 14 amino acids. CDR3 bases: TGTGCCAGCAGGCCGGGACAGGACAATCAGCCCCAGCATTTT. Its protein product is CASRPGQDNQPQHF.

V usage is TRBV19 and J usage is TRBJ2-7; no definite D call. The V gene lost 5 bases and the J gene lost 0 bases, with 8 bases spanning the gap. The CDR3 is made up of 13 amino acids. From germline, CDR1 is LNHDA and CDR2 SQIVND (reference sequence). CDR3 sequence reads: CASSPSASYEQYF. The CDR3 DNA sequence: TGTGCCAGTAGTCCCTCTGCCTCCTACGAGCAGTACTTC.

This clonotype was seen ten or more times. This chain connects TRBV24-1 to TRBJ2-2, with D unclear. Germline lookup yields CDR1 KGHDR and CDR2 SFDVKD. The ends were cut back, 5 bases at V and 8 bases at J, with 8 bases in the middle. CDR3 length: 12 residues. The DNA of the CDR3 is TGTGCCACCAGTGTAGTGCGGGGGGAGCTGTTTTTT. It translates to CATSVVRGELFF.

This clonotype was observed many times. The V gene is TRBV28, the J gene TRBJ2-1; 10 nucleotides align to TRBD2. Germline V CDR1 and CDR2: MDHEN, SYDVKM. Trimming removed 5 bases from V and 4 bases from J; junction bases left unmatched: 8. This CDR3 comprises 16 residues. DNA for the CDR3: TGTGCCAGCAGTACCCGAGGGACTAGCGAGTACAATGAGCAGTTCTTC. Its protein product is CASSTRGTSEYNEQFF.

This clonotype was counted a single time. This sequence joins TRBV24-1 and TRBJ2-1; D not resolved. The V end lost 4 bases, the J end lost 9 bases, and 12 bases lay between the germline ends. The V gene's germline CDR1 is KGHDR and CDR2 SFDVKD. CDR3 length: 13 amino acids. The CDR3 DNA follows: TGTGCCACCAGTGAACGTAGGGCTTCTGAGCAGTTCTTC. Residues: CATSERRASEQFF.

The gene calls are TRBV30 and TRBJ2-1, with D perhaps matching TRBD1 or TRBD2 (5 bases each). Trimming shortened V by 5 bases and J by 10 bases, and 15 bases separated the two germline ends. This CDR3 region has 12 residues. Germline V gives CDR1 GTSNPN, CDR2 SVGIG (reference sequence). The CDR3 sequence: CAWGDPGDEQFF. The CDR3 DNA reads as TGTGCCTGGGGGGACCCCGGGGACGAGCAGTTCTTC. Drawing the rest from reference TRBV30 and TRBJ2-1, the complete variable domain is SQTIHQWPATLVQPVGSPLSLECTVEGTSNPNLYWYRQAAGRGLQLLFYSVGIGQISSEVPQNLSASRPQDRQFILSSKKLLLSDSGFYLCAWGDPGDEQFFGPGTRLTVL.

Concerning this clonotype: A read error may explain this, as a much larger clone is one base away. This chain links TRBV6-5 with TRBJ2-1; 12 positions agree with TRBD2. This CDR3 has 15 residues. Germline V gives CDR1 MNHEY, CDR2 SVGAGI. V lost 5 bases to trimming and J lost 7 bases; unmatched junction nucleotides: 6. The CDR3 DNA reads TGTGCCAGCAGTAATTTACTAGCGGGAGGAAATGAGCAGTTCTTC. Amino acids: CASSNLLAGGNEQFF.

Many counts were recorded for this clonotype. CDR3 protein: CAISEGQGGPLNVLTF. CDR3 sequence (DNA): TGTGCCATCAGTGAGGGGCAGGGGGGACCTCTCAACGTCCTGACTTTC. The chain employs TRBV10-3 and TRBJ2-6; D is possibly TRBD1 (7 bases). The CDR3 spans 16 residues. V was shortened by 2 bases and J by 9 bases, with 17 bases between the two germline ends. The germline CDR1 and CDR2 sequences are ENHRY and SYGVKD.

This clonotype has a count of ten or more. The rearrangement joins TRBV5-1 to TRBJ2-7; 7 nucleotides agree with TRBD1. Germline V gene data show CDR1 as SGHRS and CDR2 as YFSETQ. CDR3 length: 15 residues. After removal of 4 bases from V and 2 bases from J, the junction contained 9 bases not matched to a gene. This CDR3 is CASSGTASSAYEQYF. The CDR3 DNA follows: TGCGCCAGCAGCGGGACAGCTTCTTCTGCCTACGAGCAGTACTTC. Filled out from reference TRBV5-1 and TRBJ2-7, the complete variable domain reads KAGVTQTPRYLIKTRGQQVTLSCSPISGHRSVSWYQQTPGQGLQFLFEYFSETQRNKGNFPGRFSGRQFSNSRSEMNVSTLELGDSALYLCASSGTASSAYEQYFGPGTRLTVT.

This clonotype was observed many times. This chain uses TRBV6-1 with TRBJ2-1; 10 nucleotides align to TRBD2. The germline V gene encodes CDR1 MNHNS and CDR2 SASEGT. The ends lost 8 bases at V and 7 bases at J; junction bases unmatched: 8. The CDR3 length is 14 residues. This CDR3 reads CASEAGGRGNEQFF. For the CDR3, the DNA is TGTGCCAGCGAAGCGGGAGGGAGAGGGAATGAGCAGTTCTTC.

The rearrangement uses TRBV28 and TRBJ2-2; D may correspond to TRBD1 or TRBD2 (6 bases each). Trimming stripped 3 bases from V and 3 bases from J, with 14 bases between. In germline, CDR1 is MDHEN, CDR2 SYDVKM. The CDR3 spans 16 residues. The CDR3 DNA reads TGTGCCAGCAGTTTGGGCTCGGAGGGGGACACCGGGGAGCTGTTTTTT. Translation: CASSLGSEGDTGELFF. Looking up the rest from reference TRBV28 and TRBJ2-2 gives the full variable domain: DVKVTQSSRYLVKRTGEKVFLECVQDMDHENMFWYRQDPGLGLRLIYFSYDVKMKEKGDIPEGYSVSREKKERFSLILESASTNQTSMYLCASSLGSEGDTGELFFGEGSRLTVL.

This clonotype was detected only a few times. This chain's CDR3 is CSVLGGGLSGEQYF. The CDR3 DNA follows: TGCAGCGTTCTTGGTGGGGGACTTTCGGGCGAGCAGTACTTC. The genes are TRBV29-1 and TRBJ2-7; possibly TRBD2 for D (6 bases). V was pared by 5 bases and J by 6 bases, with 20 bases between. The CDR3 is made up of 14 amino acids. CDR1 SQVTM and CDR2 ANQGSEA come from the germline V gene.

A note on this clonotype: Sequence at one end of the junction differs from germline and may be a read error. This chain joins TRBV5-6 and TRBJ2-1, with 7 positions matching TRBD1. This CDR3 contains 18 residues. Germline CDR1 is SGHDT and CDR2 is YYEEEE. CDR3 sequence (DNA): TGTGCCAGCAGCTTGGAGTTAATCACAGGGGCCGGCTACAATGAGCAGCTCTTC. Residues: CASSLELITGAGYNEQLF.

This clonotype has at least ten counts. The DNA for the CDR3 is TGTGCCAGCAGTACAGGGGGTGGCTACACCTTC. It codes for CASSTGGGYTF. The J gene is TRBJ1-2, the V gene TRBV6-1; 8 bases map to TRBD1. The CDR3 runs 11 residues. Germline V gene lookup returns CDR1 MNHNS and CDR2 SASEGT. With 5 bases clipped from V and 7 bases from J, the junction kept 0 bases outside the gene matches.

This clonotype was seen repeatedly, ten times or more. The rearrangement joins TRBV5-1 to TRBJ2-2; no clear D. CDR1 and CDR2 from the germline V gene are SGHRS and YFSETQ. This CDR3 region has 14 residues. Trimming cost V 1 base and J 5 bases, with 9 bases left between them. DNA of the CDR3: TGCGCCAGCAGCTTGTCGACTGCTACCGGGGAGCTGTTTTTT. This sequence encodes CASSLSTATGELFF.

The chain is built from TRBV14 and TRBJ2-3; 7 bases fit TRBD2. The CDR3 sequence is 13 residues long. Germline CDR1 and CDR2: SGHDN and FVKESK. CDR3 sequence (DNA): TGTGCAAGCGGGGTCGAATGGGGAGATACGCAGTATTTT. Protein product: CASGVEWGDTQYF. Together with reference TRBV14 and TRBJ2-3, the CDR3 gives the full variable domain: EAGVTQFPSHSVIEKGQTVTLRCDPISGHDNLYWYRRVMGKEIKFLLHFVKESKQDESGMPNNRFLAERTGGTYSTLKVQPAELEDSGVYFCASGVEWGDTQYFGPGTRLTVL.

The table lists this clonotype with many counts. The chain is built from TRBV5-6 and TRBJ2-3, with 10 bases that match TRBD1. Unmatched junction bases numbered 7, after V lost 8 bases and J lost 4 bases. CDR1 is SGHDT and CDR2 is YYEEEE in the germline V gene. The CDR3 sequence is 14 residues long. The chain's CDR3 is CASSIGQGADTQYF. The DNA of the CDR3 is TGTGCCAGTAGTATAGGACAGGGGGCAGATACGCAGTATTTT.

There are many counts of this clonotype. This rearrangement joins TRBV30 to TRBJ1-1; perhaps TRBD1 as D (6 bases). The CDR3 consists of 12 residues. CDR1 and CDR2 (germline): GTSNPN, SVGIG (reference sequence). Trimming pared 4 bases from V and 11 bases from J, leaving 17 bases between. CDR3 nucleotides: TGTGCCTGGAACGCAGGGGAGGGATCGGCTTTCTTT. It codes for CAWNAGEGSAFF.

This clonotype was observed a handful of times. The CDR3 coding sequence is TGTGCCAGCAAGGACGGACTAGCTTGGGAGCAGTACTTC. This encodes CASKDGLAWEQYF. The chain joins TRBV7-2 to TRBJ2-7; 8 bases fit TRBD2. The CDR3 has 13 residues. Trimming cost V 7 bases and J 7 bases; bases outside gene matches: 9. The germline gives CDR1 SGHTA, CDR2 FQGNSA. The whole variable domain, remainder taken from reference TRBV7-2 and TRBJ2-7, is GAGVSQSPSNKVTEKGKDVELRCDPISGHTALYWYRQSLGQGLEFLIYFQGNSAPDKSGLPSDRFSAERTGGSVSTLTIQRTQQEDSAVYLCASKDGLAWEQYFGPGTRLTVT.

This clonotype appeared many times. The V gene is TRBV5-1, the J gene TRBJ2-1; 11 bases are shared with TRBD2. Germline V CDR1 and CDR2: SGHRS, YFSETQ. V was clipped by 5 bases and J by 1 base; unmatched bases: 5. The CDR3 loop spans 16 amino acids. The CDR3 nucleotides read TGCGCCAGCAGTTACCTAGCGGGAGGATCCTACAATGAGCAGTTCTTC. It specifies CASSYLAGGSYNEQFF. The whole variable domain, remainder taken from reference TRBV5-1 and TRBJ2-1, is KAGVTQTPRYLIKTRGQQVTLSCSPISGHRSVSWYQQTPGQGLQFLFEYFSETQRNKGNFPGRFSGRQFSNSRSEMNVSTLELGDSALYLCASSYLAGGSYNEQFFGPGTRLTVL.

J is TRBJ2-7 and V is TRBV5-1; D ambiguous. This CDR3 region has 12 residues. Looked up from germline, CDR1 is SGHRS and CDR2 is YFSETQ. V lost 0 bases to trimming and J lost 5 bases, with 6 bases between them. The CDR3 reads CASSLDDHEQYF. The CDR3 coding sequence is TGCGCCAGCAGCTTGGACGACCACGAGCAGTACTTC.

This clonotype was seen repeatedly, ten times or more. The chain joins TRBV20-1 to TRBJ2-1, with 14 positions matching TRBD2. V gave up 0 bases and J gave up 0 bases; unmatched junction bases: 10. The CDR3 extends over 20 amino acids. Per germline, CDR1 DFQATT and CDR2 SNEGSKA (reference sequence). The CDR3 nucleotides read TGCAGTGCTAGAGATTGGGGACTAGCGGGAGAGTGGAGCTCCTACAATGAGCAGTTCTTC. It yields the protein CSARDWGLAGEWSSYNEQFF.

This clonotype was picked up a small number of times. The chain has TRBV5-6 and TRBJ1-5; D possibly corresponds to TRBD1 (5 bases). The length of the CDR3 is 16 residues. V lost 0 bases and J 0 bases, leaving 10 bases between the germline ends. CDR1 is SGHDT, CDR2 YYEEEE, per germline. The CDR3 region has the DNA TGTGCCAGCAGCTTGGGGGGGATCCATAGCAATCAGCCCCAGCATTTT. Protein sequence: CASSLGGIHSNQPQHF.